This paragraph reports one T cell receptor beta chain. This entry belongs to a study of T cell changes during pregnancy in multiple sclerosis. The CDR3 is made up of 13 amino acids. Germline V gene sequence: CDR1 LNHDA, CDR2 SQIVND (reference sequence). V gave up 9 bases and J gave up 1 base; unmatched junction bases: 2. This table comes from immunoSEQ multiplex PCR, and its TCRdb copy is limited to in-frame clones, with some not included. The table lists around 67,000 clones, roughly 88% of them singletons, with 9% to 9.5% in the top ten. The source was peripheral blood, collected after pregnancy. This receptor was taken from a female donor in good health, enrolled as a control in a pregnancy study. This chain connects TRBV19 to TRBJ1-1, with 10 bases matching TRBD1. Written as DNA, the CDR3 is TGTGCCAGCGGGGACAGGGGGAACACTGAAGCTTTCTTT. Protein product: CASGDRGNTEAFF.